These 18 T cell receptor beta chains originate from one sample sequenced in a study of breast tumors, draining lymph nodes, adjacent tissues. Breast cancer patients provided tissue from their axillary draining lymph nodes. TCRdb reprocessed the multiplex PCR reads via MiXCR and lists one record per CDR3 protein. The table includes around 300,000 distinct CDR3 sequences, 30% to 35% detected once. The sample was axillary lymph node tissue. These TCRs come from a female donor with breast cancer. Some clones in this sample may be carry-over from other donors' samples.

This clonotype was seen a handful of times. Since a much larger clone is just one base distant, this may be a read error. The rearrangement uses TRBV2 and TRBJ2-1, with TRBD2 matching over 9 bases. The CDR3 has 16 amino acids. The germline V gene encodes CDR1 SNHLY and CDR2 FYNNEI. CDR3 in amino acids: CASREREVSSYNEQSF. As DNA, the CDR3 is TGTGCCAGCAGGGAGCGGGAGGTGAGCTCCTACAATGAGCAGTCCTTC.

This clonotype was recorded at least ten times. The gene calls are TRBV7-8 and TRBJ2-2; 8 bases map to TRBD2. J lost 0 bases, V lost 5 bases, and 8 bases had no gene match. Germline-derived CDR1 and CDR2 are SGHVS and FQNEAQ. The CDR3 covers 17 residues. CDR3 nucleotide sequence: TGTGCCAGCAGCCCCCTGGCGGGAGGTGCGAACACCGGGGAGCTGTTTTTT. Translation gives CASSPLAGGANTGELFF.

Remarks on this clonotype: Being one base from a much bigger clone, this may be a read error. This chain joins TRBV20-1 and TRBJ2-7; D unclear. The CDR3 has 14 amino acids. V shed 1 base and J shed 6 bases, with 16 bases lying between them. The germline V gene has CDR1 DFQATT and CDR2 SNEGSKA (reference sequence). The CDR3 sequence: CSARVGLLRPEQYF. Here the CDR3 DNA reads TGCAGTGCTAGAGTTGGCCTTCTTAGGCCCGAGCAGTACTTC.

The CDR3 reads CATSVLRDRLYNEQFF. The CDR3 nucleotides are TGTGCCACCAGTGTCCTCCGGGACAGACTTTACAATGAGCAGTTCTTC. The rearrangement links TRBV24-1 to TRBJ2-1, with 7 bases aligning to TRBD1. The trim removed 5 bases at V and 4 bases at J, leaving 10 bases unmatched. The germline V gene encodes CDR1 KGHDR and CDR2 SFDVKD. This CDR3 contains 16 residues.

This clonotype was found many times. The V and J genes are TRBV20-1 and TRBJ2-2; 9 bases align to TRBD2. Germline V CDR1 and CDR2: DFQATT, SNEGSKA (reference sequence). CDR3 size: 14 residues. The ends lost 5 bases at V and 7 bases at J; junction bases unmatched: 8. CDR3 nucleotides: TGCAGTGCTCCTAGCGGGATGGTCGGCGGGGAGCTGTTTTTT. Translating it yields CSAPSGMVGGELFF.

The chain is built from TRBV27 and TRBJ2-2, with TRBD1 as a possible D gene (6 bases). The V gene's germline CDR1 is MNHEY and CDR2 SMNVEV (reference sequence). V lost 6 bases and J lost 2, with 10 bases in between. CDR3 length: 14 residues. CDR3 residues: CASRKDRNTGELFF. The CDR3 DNA reads TGTGCCAGCAGGAAGGACAGAAACACCGGGGAGCTGTTTTTT.

V gene TRBV6-5 combines with J gene TRBJ2-7; 8 bases align to TRBD2. The CDR3 covers 13 residues. CDR1 is MNHEY, CDR2 SVGAGI, per germline. V lost 6 bases and J lost 9; bases outside the gene matches: 10. DNA of the CDR3: TGTGCCAGCAGATTAGCGGGACGTGACGGGCAGTACTTC. Its translation is CASRLAGRDGQYF.

The chain combines TRBV6-5 with TRBJ2-1; D is possibly TRBD2 (6 bases). The V gene lost 2 bases and the J gene lost 3 bases, with 8 bases spanning the gap. In germline, CDR1 is MNHEY, CDR2 SVGAGI. CDR3 length: 14 residues. The CDR3 here is CASSYGGGYNEQFF. The CDR3 DNA sequence: TGTGCCAGCAGTTACGGGGGAGGCTACAATGAGCAGTTCTTC.

The chain couples TRBV11-1 to TRBJ1-6, with a possible D match to TRBD1 (6 bases). This CDR3 comprises 12 residues. The V gene's germline CDR1 is SGHAT and CDR2 FQDESV (reference sequence). Trimming removed 8 bases at V and 7 bases at J, with 9 bases between. CDR3 in DNA: TGTGCCAGCGGGACACCGAATTCACCCCTCCACTTT. Translating it yields CASGTPNSPLHF.

This clonotype was seen repeatedly, ten times or more. The gene calls are TRBV15 and TRBJ2-5, with D perhaps TRBD2 (6 bases). In germline, CDR1 is LNHNV, CDR2 YYDKDF (reference sequence). Deletions cut 1 base from V and 2 bases from J, with 17 bases between. The CDR3 is made up of 17 amino acids. The CDR3: CATSRGWGDTTQETQYF. The CDR3 nucleotides read TGTGCCACCAGCAGAGGTTGGGGGGATACAACTCAAGAGACCCAGTACTTC.

The CDR3 here is CATRRDGGTTGELFF. The CDR3 nucleotides are TGTGCCACCAGGAGGGACGGGGGTACTACCGGGGAGCTGTTTTTT. This sequence joins TRBV15 and TRBJ2-2, with D maybe TRBD2 (6 bases). The germline V and J ends were trimmed by 6 bases and 5 bases, with 16 bases remaining between them. The CDR3 spans 15 residues. The germline V gene has CDR1 LNHNV and CDR2 YYDKDF (reference sequence). The variable domain in full, with the rest retrieved from reference TRBV15 and TRBJ2-2, is DAMVIQNPRYQVTQFGKPVTLSCSQTLNHNVMYWYQQKSSQAPKLLFHYYDKDFNNEADTPDNFQSRRPNTSFCFLDIRSPGLGDTAMYLCATRRDGGTTGELFFGEGSRLTVL.

This clonotype was detected many times. This chain joins TRBV25-1 and TRBJ2-5; D not certain. V lost 5 bases and J lost 2, with 3 bases in between. CDR3 length: 11 amino acids. In germline, CDR1 is MGHDK, CDR2 SYGVNS. The CDR3 here is CASSTQETQYF. The CDR3 DNA reads TGTGCCAGCAGTACACAAGAGACCCAGTACTTC.

This clonotype has ten or more counts. This chain joins TRBV12-3 or TRBV12-4 and TRBJ1-2; a weak D match, TRBD1 (5 bases). Trimming shortened V by 4 bases and J by 0 bases, and 15 bases separated the two germline ends. The CDR3 has 16 residues. In DNA form, the CDR3 reads TGTGCCAGCAGTTCCCGACACAGGAGAGCTAACTATGGCTACACCTTC. Protein sequence: CASSSRHRRANYGYTF.

This sequence joins TRBV11-2 and TRBJ1-1; 8 nucleotides agree with TRBD1. Trimming cost V 5 bases and J 1 base; bases outside gene matches: 3. This CDR3 is built from 14 residues. Germline V CDR1 and CDR2: SGHAT, FQNNGV. CDR3 coding DNA: TGTGCCAGCAGCGTCACAGGGGGGAACACTGAAGCTTTCTTT. Translating gives CASSVTGGNTEAFF.

This clonotype has only one observation. The chain employs TRBV25-1 and TRBJ2-2; 11 bases line up with TRBD1. Trimming took 4 bases from V and 7 from J; bases not matched to a gene: 2. Germline-derived CDR1 and CDR2 are MGHDK and SYGVNS. The CDR3 is made up of 14 amino acids. The CDR3 DNA is TGTGCCAGCAGTGGGACAGGGGGCGGCGGGGAGCTGTTTTTT. Protein product: CASSGTGGGGELFF.

The chain links TRBV29-1 to TRBJ2-5; a possible D gene is TRBD2 (5 bases). From germline, CDR1 is SQVTM and CDR2 ANQGSEA. The germline V and J ends were trimmed by 2 bases and 10 bases, with 14 bases remaining between them. This CDR3 has 12 amino acids. This CDR3 reads CSVEPARAGQYF. The CDR3 DNA reads TGCAGCGTTGAACCGGCGCGGGCAGGCCAGTACTTC. The entire variable domain, with the rest obtained from reference TRBV29-1 and TRBJ2-5, is as follows: SAVISQKPSRDICQRGTSLTIQCQVDSQVTMMFWYRQQPGQSLTLIATANQGSEATYESGFVIDKFPISRPNLTFSTLTVSNMSPEDSSIYLCSVEPARAGQYFGPGTRLLVL.

This clonotype has a count of ten or more. This chain uses TRBV6-5 with TRBJ2-1; the D gene is possibly TRBD2 (5 bases). The CDR3 is 12 amino acids. Deletions cut 10 bases from V and 8 bases from J, with 15 bases between. Germline assignment: CDR1 MNHEY and CDR2 SVGAGI. CDR3 nucleotides: TGTGCCACCTCACGGGGAGCTCATGAGCAGTTCTTC. Encoded protein: CATSRGAHEQFF.

Only a few counts were recorded for this clonotype. V usage is TRBV3-1 and J usage is TRBJ2-1, with TRBD2 identical over 13 bases. This CDR3 has 16 amino acids. Per the germline V gene, CDR1 is LGHDT and CDR2 is YNNKEL (reference sequence). V lost 4 bases to trimming and J lost 7 bases; unmatched junction nucleotides: 7. The CDR3 region is CASSPGLAGEGNEQFF. For the CDR3, the DNA is TGTGCCAGCAGCCCCGGACTAGCGGGAGAGGGTAATGAGCAGTTCTTC.